This T cell receptor (beta chain) derives from a study of blood T cell repertoires in COVID-19 (dated by TCRdb to between 2020 and 2021). In the study overall: The collaborator samples originated in the United States, Italy and Spain and spanned the acute and convalescent phases of COVID-19. The prospective study material was composed of cDNA or gDNA derived from T cells, B-cell-depleted T cells, or PBMCs. Subjects who had been exposed to COVID-19, were actively infected with it, or had recovered from it provided the deeply sampled blood TCRbeta repertoires that made up the dataset. The repertoires were released in a freely available public database meant as a resource for research on the immune response to SARS-CoV-2. The samples were drawn from two sources: the first 160 participants of the ongoing ImmuneRACE study, and 1,000 to 1,500 subjects contributed by 6 global collaborators. Sample metadata almost always included a de-identified subject ID, COVID-19 status, age in years and sex. Where available, HLA class I and class II types were taken from metadata supplied by the sample provider and were not determined by assay-based typing.

TCRbeta CDR3 regions were amplified from genomic DNA by means of the immunoSEQ Assay, a bias-controlled multiplex PCR. As for the authors' bioinformatics: The number of nucleated cells in each sample was estimated from the amplification of reference gene primers within the assay. To quantify the absolute abundance of each unique TCRbeta CDR3 rearrangement, sequence reads were collapsed and filtered. For each sample, productive Simpson clonality was calculated as the square root of Simpson's diversity index across productive rearrangements. TCRdb mirrors the immuneACCESS table, restricted to in-frame sequences. Some clones are absent from its copies; in checked studies, under half trace to an unresolved V gene, and the reason for the others is unknown. D and trimming were read from the DNA, whereas the V and J calls and clone size are those reported in that table. The sample table records fewer than 200,000 clones; approximately 88% of these occur just once. The top ten hold roughly 9% of the sample.

Beyond this particular receptor, the publication reports: The quantity of clinical and demographic metadata differed by source and by participant and was supplied without curation.

Details on this clone: Its antigen is currently not known. Qualities for individual bases were not recorded, and no much larger clone is one base off.

The germline V gene gives CDR1 as SQVTM and CDR2 as ANQGSEA. V is shortened by 3 bases, J by 3 bases, and the region joining them spans 12 bases. Including the terminal cysteine and phenylalanine, the CDR3 comprises 13 residues. CDR3 DNA only is kept here, 39 bases in frame from base 1. The collaborating institutions used their own protocols to collect whole blood in K2EDTA tubes. For TCRbeta analysis, collaborators shipped samples in one of three forms: frozen whole blood, isolated PBMCs, or DNA extracted from either of those sample types. Input material: peripheral blood. This TCR was sampled from an elderly woman with active or convalescent COVID-19. The chain employs TRBV29-1 and TRBJ2-7; TRBD1 could be the D gene, as 6 bases match. CDR3 sequence: CSVEGRGVYEQYF. At the DNA level, the sequence is TGCAGCGTTGAGGGCAGGGGAGTCTACGAGCAGTACTTC.